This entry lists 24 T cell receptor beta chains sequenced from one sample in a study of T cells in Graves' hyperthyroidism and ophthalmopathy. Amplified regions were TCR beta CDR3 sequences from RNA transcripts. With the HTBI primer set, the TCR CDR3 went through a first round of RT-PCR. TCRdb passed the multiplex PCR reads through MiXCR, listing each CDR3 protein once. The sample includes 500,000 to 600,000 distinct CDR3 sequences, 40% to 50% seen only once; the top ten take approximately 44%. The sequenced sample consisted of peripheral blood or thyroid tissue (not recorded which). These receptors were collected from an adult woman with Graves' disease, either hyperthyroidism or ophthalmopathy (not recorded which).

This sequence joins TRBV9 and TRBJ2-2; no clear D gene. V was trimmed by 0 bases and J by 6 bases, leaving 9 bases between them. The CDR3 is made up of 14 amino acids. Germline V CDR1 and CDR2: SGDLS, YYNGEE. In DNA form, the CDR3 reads TGTGCCAGCAGCGTAGACCCCCGGGCCGGGGAGCTGTTTTTT. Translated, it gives CASSVDPRAGELFF. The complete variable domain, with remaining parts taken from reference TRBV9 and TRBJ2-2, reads DSGVTQTPKHLITATGQRVTLRCSPRSGDLSVYWYQQSLDQGLQFLIQYYNGEERAKGNILERFSAQQFPDLHSELNLSSLELGDSALYFCASSVDPRAGELFFGEGSRLTVL.

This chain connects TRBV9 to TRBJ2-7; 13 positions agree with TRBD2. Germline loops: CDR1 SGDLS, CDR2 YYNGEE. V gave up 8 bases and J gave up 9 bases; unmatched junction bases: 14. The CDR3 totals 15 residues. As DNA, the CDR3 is TGTGCCAGTACGACTAGCGGGAGGCCCACAGATACGCAGTACTTC. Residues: CASTTSGRPTDTQYF.

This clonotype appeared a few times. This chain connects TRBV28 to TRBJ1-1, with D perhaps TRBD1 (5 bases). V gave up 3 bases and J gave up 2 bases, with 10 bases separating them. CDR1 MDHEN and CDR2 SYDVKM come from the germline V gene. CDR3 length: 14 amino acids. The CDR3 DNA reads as TGTGCCAGCAGTTTCCCAGGGATAAACACTGAAGCTTTCTTT. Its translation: CASSFPGINTEAFF.

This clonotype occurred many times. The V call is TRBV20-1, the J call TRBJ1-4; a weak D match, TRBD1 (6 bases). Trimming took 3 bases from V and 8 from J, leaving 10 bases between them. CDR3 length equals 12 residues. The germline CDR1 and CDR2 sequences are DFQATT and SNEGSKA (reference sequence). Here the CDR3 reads CSASPGQEKLFF. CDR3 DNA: TGCAGTGCTAGTCCCGGACAGGAAAAACTGTTTTTT.

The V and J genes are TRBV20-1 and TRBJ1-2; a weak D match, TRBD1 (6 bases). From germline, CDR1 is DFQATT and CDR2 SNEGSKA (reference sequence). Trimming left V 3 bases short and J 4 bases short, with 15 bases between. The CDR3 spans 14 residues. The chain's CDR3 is CSARFDRSFYGYTF. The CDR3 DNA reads TGCAGTGCTAGGTTTGACAGGTCCTTCTATGGCTACACCTTC.

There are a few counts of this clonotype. The CDR3 protein is CASSPRMGQGTEAFF. CDR3 bases: TGTGCCAGCAGCCCCCGCATGGGGCAAGGCACTGAAGCTTTCTTT. The chain recombines TRBV3-1 with TRBJ1-1; possible D gene TRBD1, 5 bases. Germline CDR1 LGHDT, CDR2 YNNKEL (reference sequence). Trimming pared 4 bases from V and 4 bases from J, leaving 16 bases between. CDR3 length: 15 amino acids.

CDR3 bases: TGTGCCACCTATGACGTAGACGGGGGTAATCAGCCCCAGCATTTT. This codes for CATYDVDGGNQPQHF. The rearrangement joins TRBV10-3 to TRBJ1-5, with D tentatively TRBD1 (5 bases). Germline values: CDR1 ENHRY, CDR2 SYGVKD. CDR3 length: 15 residues. The V and J ends lost 10 bases and 4 bases respectively, with 20 bases between them.

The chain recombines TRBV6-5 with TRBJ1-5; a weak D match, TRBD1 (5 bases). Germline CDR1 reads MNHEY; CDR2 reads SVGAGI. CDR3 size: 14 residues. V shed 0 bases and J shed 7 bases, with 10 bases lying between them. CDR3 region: CASSYSRGGQPQHF. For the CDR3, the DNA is TGTGCCAGCAGTTACTCGAGGGGTGGGCAGCCCCAGCATTTT.

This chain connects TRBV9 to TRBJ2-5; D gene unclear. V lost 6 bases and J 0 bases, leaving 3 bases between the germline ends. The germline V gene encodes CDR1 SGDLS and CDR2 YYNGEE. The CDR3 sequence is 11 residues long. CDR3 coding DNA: TGTGCCAGCATGCACCAAGAGACCCAGTACTTC. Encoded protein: CASMHQETQYF.

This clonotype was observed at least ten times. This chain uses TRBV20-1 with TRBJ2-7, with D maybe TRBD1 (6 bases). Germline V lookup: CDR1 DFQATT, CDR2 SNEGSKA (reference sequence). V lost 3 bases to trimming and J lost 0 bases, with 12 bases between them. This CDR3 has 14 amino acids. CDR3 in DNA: TGCAGTGCTAGGCCCCAGGGGAGCTCCTACGAGCAGTACTTC. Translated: CSARPQGSSYEQYF.

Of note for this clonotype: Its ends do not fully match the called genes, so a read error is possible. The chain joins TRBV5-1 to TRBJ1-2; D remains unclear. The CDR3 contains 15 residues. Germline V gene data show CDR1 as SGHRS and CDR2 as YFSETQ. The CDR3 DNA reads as TGTGCCAGCTCACCGGGAGTTTCACAGAACTATGGCTACACCTTC. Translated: CASSPGVSQNYGYTF. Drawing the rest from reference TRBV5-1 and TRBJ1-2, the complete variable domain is KAGVTQTPRYLIKTRGQQVTLSCSPISGHRSVSWYQQTPGQGLQFLFEYFSETQRNKGNFPGRFSGRQFSNSRSEMNVSTLELGDSALYLCASSPGVSQNYGYTFGSGTRLTVV.

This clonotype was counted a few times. Here the CDR3 reads CASSDSGRAEAFF. The CDR3 nucleotides are TGTGCCAGCAGTGATAGCGGGAGGGCTGAAGCTTTCTTT. The chain employs TRBV2 and TRBJ1-1; D gene uncertain. CDR1 is SNHLY and CDR2 is FYNNEI in the germline V gene. The CDR3 has 13 amino acids. V lost 3 bases, J lost 6 bases, and 11 bases lay in between.

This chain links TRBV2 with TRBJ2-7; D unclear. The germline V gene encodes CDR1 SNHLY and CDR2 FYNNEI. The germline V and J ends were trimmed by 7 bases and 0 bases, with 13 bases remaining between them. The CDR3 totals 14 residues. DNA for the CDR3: TGTGCCAGCATGGTCAATCCGGCCTCCTACGAGCAGTACTTC. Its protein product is CASMVNPASYEQYF.

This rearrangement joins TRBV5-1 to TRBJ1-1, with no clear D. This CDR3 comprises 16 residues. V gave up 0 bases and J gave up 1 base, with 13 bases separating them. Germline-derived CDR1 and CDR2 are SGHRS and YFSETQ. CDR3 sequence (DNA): TGCGCCAGCAGCTTGGTCACAAGTGGGCAGAACACTGAAGCTTTCTTT. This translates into CASSLVTSGQNTEAFF.

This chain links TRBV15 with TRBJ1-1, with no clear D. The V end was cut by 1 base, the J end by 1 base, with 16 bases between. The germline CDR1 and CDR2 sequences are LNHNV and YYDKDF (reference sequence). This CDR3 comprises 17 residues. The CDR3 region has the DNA TGTGCCACCAGCAGAGGCCCCAGCGGCTTTCGGAACACTGAAGCTTTCTTT. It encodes CATSRGPSGFRNTEAFF.

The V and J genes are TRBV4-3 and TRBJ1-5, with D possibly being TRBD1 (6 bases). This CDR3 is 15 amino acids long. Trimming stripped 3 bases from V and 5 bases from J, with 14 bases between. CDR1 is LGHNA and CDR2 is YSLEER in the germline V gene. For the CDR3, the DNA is TGCGCCAGCAGCCACAGAGGCAGGGGAGATCAGCCCCAGCATTTT. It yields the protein CASSHRGRGDQPQHF.

CDR3 in amino acids: CASSWTGIETQYF. For the CDR3, the DNA is TGTGCCAGCAGTTGGACAGGGATAGAGACCCAGTACTTC. The chain recombines TRBV6-1 with TRBJ2-5; 8 nucleotides line up with TRBD1. CDR3 length equals 13 residues. Unmatched junction bases numbered 3, after V lost 5 bases and J lost 4 bases. Germline-derived CDR1 and CDR2 are MNHNS and SASEGT.

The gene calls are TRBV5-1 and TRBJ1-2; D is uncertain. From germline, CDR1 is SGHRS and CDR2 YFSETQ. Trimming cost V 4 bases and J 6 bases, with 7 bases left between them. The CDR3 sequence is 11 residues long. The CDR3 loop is CASSADDGYTF. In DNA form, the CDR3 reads TGCGCCAGCAGCGCGGACGATGGCTACACCTTC.

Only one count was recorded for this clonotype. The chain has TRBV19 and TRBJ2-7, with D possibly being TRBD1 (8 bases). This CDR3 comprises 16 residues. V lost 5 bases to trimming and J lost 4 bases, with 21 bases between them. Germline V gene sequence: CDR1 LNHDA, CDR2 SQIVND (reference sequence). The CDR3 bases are TGTGCCAGTAGTTCCAACAGGACAGGGAGGGGGTACGAGCAGTACTTC. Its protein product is CASSSNRTGRGYEQYF.

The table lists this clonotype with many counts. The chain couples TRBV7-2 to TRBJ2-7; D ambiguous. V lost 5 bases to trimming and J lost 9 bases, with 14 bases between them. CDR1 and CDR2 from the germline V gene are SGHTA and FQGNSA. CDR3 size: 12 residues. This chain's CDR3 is CASSLPYIGQYF. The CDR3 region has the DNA TGTGCCAGCAGCCTACCCTACATCGGGCAGTACTTC.

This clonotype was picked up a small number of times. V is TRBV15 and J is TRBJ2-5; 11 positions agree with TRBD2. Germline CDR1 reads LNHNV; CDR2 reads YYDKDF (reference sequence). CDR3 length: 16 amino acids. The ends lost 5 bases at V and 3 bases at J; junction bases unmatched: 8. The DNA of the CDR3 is TGTGCCACCAGCGTCGGGACTAGCGGACTCAAAGAGACCCAGTACTTC. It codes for CATSVGTSGLKETQYF.

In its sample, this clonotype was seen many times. CDR3 sequence reads: CASSPSGRTGNTGELFF. CDR3 coding DNA: TGTGCCAGCTCCCCTAGCGGGAGGACAGGGAACACCGGGGAGCTGTTTTTT. The rearrangement joins TRBV25-1 to TRBJ2-2, with 11 bases matching TRBD2. Unmatched junction bases numbered 9, after V lost 8 bases and J lost 1 base. This CDR3 comprises 17 residues. The germline V gene encodes CDR1 MGHDK and CDR2 SYGVNS.

The CDR3 loop is CSAPEGNSNEKLFF. Written as DNA, the CDR3 is TGCAGTGCCCCAGAGGGGAATAGCAATGAAAAACTGTTTTTT. The chain carries TRBV20-1 and TRBJ1-4, with D tentatively TRBD1 (5 bases). Trimming pared 6 bases from V and 5 bases from J, leaving 16 bases between. Per germline, CDR1 DFQATT and CDR2 SNEGSKA (reference sequence). This CDR3 spans 14 amino acids.

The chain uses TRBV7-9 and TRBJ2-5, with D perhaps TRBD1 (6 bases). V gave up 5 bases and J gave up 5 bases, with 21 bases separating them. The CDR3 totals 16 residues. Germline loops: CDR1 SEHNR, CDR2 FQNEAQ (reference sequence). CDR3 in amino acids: CASSPGALLRGETQYF. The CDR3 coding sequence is TGTGCCAGCAGCCCCGGGGCCCTTCTTAGGGGGGAGACCCAGTACTTC.